Sequencing of this TCR beta chain was carried out in a study of CD8 T cells in ankylosing spondylitis. Germline assignment: CDR1 SGDLS and CDR2 YYNGEE. The length of the CDR3 is 13 residues. V lost 4 bases and J lost 6; bases outside the gene matches: 3. TCRdb re-derived calls from the 5' RACE reads in MiXCR, one entry per CDR3 protein. The sample holds 250,000 to 300,000 distinct CDR3 sequences, 20% seen once. This clonotype was obtained from a male donor with ankylosing spondylitis or in good health (not recorded which). Sequenced: blood, either unsorted or a sorted T cell fraction (not recorded which). The chain combines TRBV9 with TRBJ2-1; TRBD1 aligns across 8 bases. CDR3: CASSSGQANEQFF. CDR3 coding DNA: TGTGCCAGCAGCTCGGGACAGGCCAATGAGCAGTTCTTC. Combining the CDR3 with reference TRBV9 and TRBJ2-1 gives the whole variable domain DSGVTQTPKHLITATGQRVTLRCSPRSGDLSVYWYQQSLDQGLQFLIQYYNGEERAKGNILERFSAQQFPDLHSELNLSSLELGDSALYFCASSSGQANEQFFGPGTRLTVL.